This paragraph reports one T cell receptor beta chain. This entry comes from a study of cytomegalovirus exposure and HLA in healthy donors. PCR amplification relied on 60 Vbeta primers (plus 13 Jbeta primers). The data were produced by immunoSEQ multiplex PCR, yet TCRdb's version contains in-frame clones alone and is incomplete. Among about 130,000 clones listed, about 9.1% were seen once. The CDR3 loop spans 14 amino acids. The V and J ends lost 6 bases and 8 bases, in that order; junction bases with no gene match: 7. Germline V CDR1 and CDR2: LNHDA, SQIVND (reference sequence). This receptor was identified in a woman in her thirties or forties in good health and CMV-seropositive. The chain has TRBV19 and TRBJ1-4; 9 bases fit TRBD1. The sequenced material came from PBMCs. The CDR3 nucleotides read TGTGCCAGTAGGGACAGGGGACGCGACGAAAAACTGTTTTTT. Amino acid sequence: CASRDRGRDEKLFF.